The 31 T cell receptor beta chains presented below share a single source sample, sequenced in a study of cytomegalovirus exposure and HLA in healthy donors. 60 Vbeta and 13 Jbeta primers were used in PCR. Here immunoSEQ multiplex PCR was the method, and the copy in TCRdb shows in-frame clones only, minus some. This sample has some 190,000 clones, with roughly four fifths found just once. Input material: PBMCs. The receptor source for this set is a woman aged 25 to 39 in good health and CMV-seropositive.

The count of this clone is one. The J gene is TRBJ2-7, the V gene TRBV28; D is possibly TRBD1 (6 bases). The CDR3 length is 14 residues. Germline assignment: CDR1 MDHEN and CDR2 SYDVKM. The V end was cut by 2 bases, the J end by 6 bases, with 14 bases between. The CDR3 protein is CASSLGETGREQYF. The CDR3 coding sequence is TGTGCCAGCAGTTTAGGCGAGACAGGTCGCGAGCAGTACTTC. Full variable domain (outside the CDR3, taken from reference TRBV28 and TRBJ2-7): DVKVTQSSRYLVKRTGEKVFLECVQDMDHENMFWYRQDPGLGLRLIYFSYDVKMKEKGDIPEGYSVSREKKERFSLILESASTNQTSMYLCASSLGETGREQYFGPGTRLTVT.

J is TRBJ1-2 and V is TRBV15; tentative D call: TRBD1 (5 bases). V lost 1 base to trimming and J lost 9 bases, with 9 bases between them. Germline-derived CDR1 and CDR2 are LNHNV and YYDKDF (reference sequence). This CDR3 is 12 amino acids long. CDR3 sequence: CATSRGRVSYTF. The CDR3 DNA reads as TGTGCCACCAGCAGAGGCAGGGTGAGCTACACCTTC.

CDR3 region: CASSHRTGEYEQYF. CDR3 coding DNA: TGTGCCAGCAGCCATCGGACAGGCGAATACGAGCAGTACTTC. This rearrangement joins TRBV4-2 to TRBJ2-7; 7 bases agree with TRBD1. This CDR3 region has 14 residues. In germline, CDR1 is LGHNA, CDR2 YNFKEQ. V lost 3 bases and J lost 4; bases outside the gene matches: 6.

The genes are TRBV30 and TRBJ2-7; D uncertain. Germline CDR1 and CDR2: GTSNPN and SVGIG (reference sequence). Between the trimmed V and J ends, which lost 3 bases and 3 bases, there was a span of 6 bases. The CDR3 sequence is 11 residues long. CDR3 protein: CAWRCNYEQYF. The DNA of the CDR3 is TGTGCCTGGAGGTGTAACTACGAGCAGTACTTC.

This chain links TRBV7-8 with TRBJ2-1, with TRBD2 matching over 7 bases. Germline-derived CDR1 and CDR2 are SGHVS and FQNEAQ. This CDR3 region has 16 residues. V shed 6 bases, J shed 2 bases, and the junction held 10 bases outside the gene matches. CDR3 in amino acids: CASRNPSGKTYNEQFF. DNA for the CDR3: TGTGCCAGCAGGAACCCCAGCGGGAAGACCTACAATGAGCAGTTCTTC. The full variable domain, completed using reference TRBV7-8 and TRBJ2-1, is GAGVSQSPRYKVAKRGQDVALRCDPISGHVSLFWYQQALGQGPEFLTYFQNEAQLDKSGLPSDRFFAERPEGSVSTLKIQRTQQEDSAVYLCASRNPSGKTYNEQFFGPGTRLTVL.

The chain carries TRBV12-2 and TRBJ2-1; the table's TRBD2 call for D was not verified on the DNA. TRBV12-2 represents a pseudogene. This CDR3 is built from 15 residues. CDR3 sequence: CASRPGLADYNEQFF. Here the CDR3 DNA reads TGTGCAAGTCGCCCGGGACTAGCGGACTACAATGAGCAGTTCTTC.

With respect to this clone: Other DNA sequences in the same sample also yield this CDR3. This chain connects TRBV7-2 to TRBJ1-1, with TRBD1 matching 9 bases. The CDR3 loop spans 15 amino acids. V was clipped by 6 bases and J by 3 bases; unmatched bases: 8. CDR1 is SGHTA, CDR2 FQGNSA, per germline. CDR3 loop: CASRRTGVKDTEAFF. The DNA for the CDR3 is TGTGCCAGCAGAAGGACAGGGGTTAAGGACACTGAAGCTTTCTTT.

The chain recombines TRBV10-3 with TRBJ1-2; no clear D. The CDR3 is made up of 14 amino acids. Looked up from germline, CDR1 is ENHRY and CDR2 is SYGVKD. V lost 0 bases and J 7 bases, leaving 12 bases between the germline ends. CDR3 sequence: CAISESFTPGGYTF. The CDR3 nucleotides read TGTGCCATCAGTGAGTCGTTCACCCCCGGTGGCTACACCTTC.

The chain recombines TRBV2 with TRBJ2-2; TRBD1 agrees at 8 bases. There are 17 residues in the CDR3. The germline gives CDR1 SNHLY, CDR2 FYNNEI. V lost 6 bases and J lost 6; bases outside the gene matches: 15. The CDR3 loop is CASSDDRGRKGAGELFF. The CDR3 DNA reads as TGTGCCAGCAGCGACGACAGGGGAAGAAAAGGTGCCGGGGAGCTGTTTTTT.

V gene TRBV6-1 combines with J gene TRBJ2-5; possibly TRBD2 for D (5 bases). The CDR3 runs 13 residues. Germline CDR1 MNHNS, CDR2 SASEGT. V was pared by 6 bases and J by 5 bases, with 13 bases between. The CDR3 region is CASSSLVLETQYF. The CDR3 DNA follows: TGTGCCAGCAGCTCACTAGTATTGGAGACCCAGTACTTC.

The chain employs TRBV5-5 and TRBJ2-5; the D gene is possibly TRBD1 (5 bases). The length of the CDR3 is 14 residues. V was shortened by 2 bases and J by 1 base, with 9 bases between the two germline ends. Germline values: CDR1 SGHKS, CDR2 YYEKEE (reference sequence). CDR3 nucleotides: TGTGCCAGCAGCTTTAGGCAGGGCCAAGAGACCCAGTACTTC. Amino acid sequence: CASSFRQGQETQYF.

The chain couples TRBV7-2 to TRBJ2-7; 8 positions agree with TRBD2. The V gene end was trimmed by 0 bases and the J gene end by 5 bases; junction bases not matched to a gene: 9. This CDR3 is built from 16 residues. CDR1 is SGHTA and CDR2 is FQGNSA in the germline V gene. CDR3 in DNA: TGTGCCAGCAGCTTAGCGACATGGACTAGCAGGCACGAGCAGTACTTC. Residues: CASSLATWTSRHEQYF.

Here the CDR3 DNA reads TGTGCCAGCTCACCTTTGGAGCTTAACTATGGCTACACCTTC. Translated, it gives CASSPLELNYGYTF. J is TRBJ1-2 and V is TRBV18; no reliable D call. With 3 bases removed from V and 1 base from J, the gap between germline ends came to 9 bases. Germline CDR1 KGHSH, CDR2 LQKENI. The CDR3 runs 14 residues. Together with reference TRBV18 and TRBJ1-2, the CDR3 gives the full variable domain: NAGVMQNPRHLVRRRGQEARLRCSPMKGHSHVYWYRQLPEEGLKFMVYLQKENIIDESGMPKERFSAEFPKEGPSILRIQQVVRGDSAAYFCASSPLELNYGYTFGSGTRLTVV.

This rearrangement joins TRBV2 to TRBJ1-4, with D perhaps matching TRBD1 (6 bases). The germline V gene encodes CDR1 SNHLY and CDR2 FYNNEI. CDR3 length: 15 residues. V lost 6 bases, J lost 1 base, and 12 bases lay in between. CDR3 region: CASRTQGLTNEKLFF. The CDR3 nucleotides read TGTGCCAGCAGGACACAGGGATTAACTAATGAAAAACTGTTTTTT.

The V call is TRBV7-9, the J call TRBJ2-1, with TRBD1 as a possible D gene (8 bases). Trimming took 5 bases from V and 15 from J, leaving 17 bases between them. Germline lookup yields CDR1 SEHNR and CDR2 FQNEAQ (reference sequence). This CDR3 comprises 12 residues. CDR3 loop: CASSNNRGRGFF. CDR3 DNA sequence: TGTGCCAGCAGCAATAACAGGGGGAGGGGGTTCTTC.

The chain employs TRBV29-1 and TRBJ2-2, with 7 bases that match TRBD2. Germline loops: CDR1 SQVTM, CDR2 ANQGSEA. J was trimmed by 4 bases and V by 6 bases; bases with no gene match: 5. The CDR3 loop spans 13 amino acids. CDR3 amino acids: CSVRSGGTGELFF. As DNA, the CDR3 is TGCAGCGTGCGGTCGGGAGGCACCGGGGAGCTGTTTTTT.

The V and J genes are TRBV28 and TRBJ2-2; D gene uncertain. This CDR3 has 15 amino acids. Germline CDR1 MDHEN, CDR2 SYDVKM. V was trimmed by 3 bases and J by 0 bases, leaving 8 bases between them. CDR3 in amino acids: CASSFEMSNTGELFF. In nucleotides, the CDR3 is TGTGCCAGCAGTTTCGAGATGTCGAACACCGGGGAGCTGTTTTTT.

The chain uses TRBV2 and TRBJ2-7; TRBD2 matches at 7 bases. Germline CDR1 is SNHLY and CDR2 is FYNNEI. The CDR3 consists of 16 residues. After removal of 8 bases from V and 1 base from J, the junction contained 14 bases not matched to a gene. The DNA for the CDR3 is TGTGCCAGCTTCGGGGGGAGGCGAGGGCGGTCCTACGAGCAGTACTTC. Protein: CASFGGRRGRSYEQYF.

V and J are TRBV28 and TRBJ2-7; 9 bases map to TRBD1. Germline V CDR1 and CDR2: MDHEN, SYDVKM. Trimming took 5 bases from V and 3 from J; bases not matched to a gene: 5. The CDR3 covers 14 residues. The CDR3 DNA follows: TGTGCCAGCAGTGTCCGGGACAGGGACTACGAGCAGTACTTC. The encoded protein is CASSVRDRDYEQYF.

The V and J genes are TRBV6-5 and TRBJ2-7; D call uncertain. Per germline, CDR1 MNHEY and CDR2 SVGAGI. Deletions cut 5 bases from V and 2 bases from J, with 4 bases between. The CDR3 consists of 11 residues. CDR3 DNA: TGTGCCAGCAGTGCGACCTACGAGCAGTACTTC. Its translation: CASSATYEQYF.

The CDR3 DNA reads TGTGCCAGTAGCCCGACAGGGGGTATCAACGAGCAGTACTTC. Translating gives CASSPTGGINEQYF. The J gene is TRBJ2-7, the V gene TRBV19; 9 positions agree with TRBD1. Germline loops: CDR1 LNHDA, CDR2 SQIVND (reference sequence). The CDR3 covers 14 residues. V lost 6 bases, J lost 5 bases, and 8 bases stayed unmatched.

This rearrangement joins TRBV28 to TRBJ1-6; tentative D call: TRBD1 (5 bases). The CDR3 length is 15 residues. The V gene's germline CDR1 is MDHEN and CDR2 SYDVKM. Trimming cost V 3 bases and J 9 bases, with 15 bases left between them. In DNA form, the CDR3 reads TGTGCCAGCAGTTTTCCAGACAGCCCTCTTTCACCCCTCCACTTT. Amino acids: CASSFPDSPLSPLHF. The whole variable domain, filled in from reference TRBV28 and TRBJ1-6, reads DVKVTQSSRYLVKRTGEKVFLECVQDMDHENMFWYRQDPGLGLRLIYFSYDVKMKEKGDIPEGYSVSREKKERFSLILESASTNQTSMYLCASSFPDSPLSPLHFGNGTRLTVT.

The gene calls are TRBV7-8 and TRBJ2-1, with 11 bases lining up with TRBD2. Germline CDR1 SGHVS, CDR2 FQNEAQ. The CDR3 sequence is 16 residues long. The ends lost 1 base at V and 10 bases at J; junction bases unmatched: 9. CDR3 coding DNA: TGTGCCAGCAGCTTAGAATCGGGACTAGCGGTTCGGGAGCAGTTCTTC. Encoded protein: CASSLESGLAVREQFF.

In its sample, this clone was seen once. This chain links TRBV7-9 with TRBJ1-1, with 7 bases lining up with TRBD1. Germline CDR1 SEHNR, CDR2 FQNEAQ (reference sequence). The CDR3 runs 12 residues. After removal of 5 bases from V and 5 bases from J, the junction contained 2 bases not matched to a gene. The CDR3 spells CASSPQGTEAFF. The CDR3 region has the DNA TGTGCCAGCAGCCCACAGGGGACTGAAGCTTTCTTT.

The chain employs TRBV19 and TRBJ2-4; TRBD2 matches 9 bases. Trimming removed 4 bases from V and 0 bases from J; junction bases left unmatched: 4. The CDR3 length is 16 residues. The germline CDR1 and CDR2 sequences are LNHDA and SQIVND (reference sequence). The CDR3 loop is CASSKGLAVAKNIQYF. The CDR3 DNA follows: TGTGCCAGTAGTAAGGGACTAGCAGTAGCCAAAAACATTCAGTACTTC.

J is TRBJ2-5 and V is TRBV5-8; maybe TRBD1 (6 bases). The J call may be incorrect, as the DNA end agrees better with TRBJ2-7. Germline CDR1 reads SGHTS; CDR2 reads YDEGEE. CDR3 length: 16 residues. The CDR3 DNA reads as TGTGCCAGCAGCTCGCGGACAGCATCGGCGGGCTACGAGCAGTACTTC. Translated: CASSSRTASAGYEQYF.

The chain couples TRBV5-4 to TRBJ2-7; D not resolved. The CDR3 spans 11 residues. Germline CDR1 and CDR2: SGHNT and YYREEE (reference sequence). The V end lost 5 bases, the J end lost 6 bases, and 9 bases lay between the germline ends. CDR3 sequence: CASRSGSEQYF. The CDR3 bases are TGTGCCAGCAGATCCGGGTCCGAGCAGTACTTC.

The DNA of the CDR3 is TGTGCCAGCAGTCTAGGATTCACAGATACGCAGTATTTT. Amino acid sequence: CASSLGFTDTQYF. The J gene is TRBJ2-3, the V gene TRBV2; D gene ambiguous. The CDR3 length is 13 residues. CDR1 and CDR2 from the germline V gene are SNHLY and FYNNEI. The ends were cut back, 5 bases at V and 2 bases at J, with 8 bases in the middle.

The chain joins TRBV19 to TRBJ2-3, with 7 nucleotides matching TRBD1. The V gene's germline CDR1 is LNHDA and CDR2 SQIVND (reference sequence). The CDR3 contains 15 residues. The V and J ends lost 3 bases and 4 bases, in that order; junction bases with no gene match: 7. The CDR3 DNA reads as TGTGCCAGTAGTATTTCAGGGGGAGACGCAGATACGCAGTATTTT. Amino acid sequence: CASSISGGDADTQYF.

The chain uses TRBV4-2 and TRBJ2-3; the D gene is possibly TRBD1 (6 bases). The CDR3 is 19 amino acids. V was trimmed by 0 bases and J by 1 base, leaving 20 bases between them. Per germline, CDR1 LGHNA and CDR2 YNFKEQ. This CDR3 reads CASSQELGQGLTRTDTQYF. CDR3 nucleotide sequence: TGTGCCAGCAGCCAAGAATTAGGGCAGGGGCTTACCCGCACAGATACGCAGTATTTT.

The V and J genes are TRBV2 and TRBJ2-3; 7 bases match TRBD2. The length of the CDR3 is 12 residues. V trimming: 6 bases; J trimming: 4 bases; junction bases outside the gene matches: 1. The V gene's germline CDR1 is SNHLY and CDR2 FYNNEI. CDR3 bases: TGTGCCAGCAGACTAGCGCCAGATACGCAGTATTTT. Translation: CASRLAPDTQYF.